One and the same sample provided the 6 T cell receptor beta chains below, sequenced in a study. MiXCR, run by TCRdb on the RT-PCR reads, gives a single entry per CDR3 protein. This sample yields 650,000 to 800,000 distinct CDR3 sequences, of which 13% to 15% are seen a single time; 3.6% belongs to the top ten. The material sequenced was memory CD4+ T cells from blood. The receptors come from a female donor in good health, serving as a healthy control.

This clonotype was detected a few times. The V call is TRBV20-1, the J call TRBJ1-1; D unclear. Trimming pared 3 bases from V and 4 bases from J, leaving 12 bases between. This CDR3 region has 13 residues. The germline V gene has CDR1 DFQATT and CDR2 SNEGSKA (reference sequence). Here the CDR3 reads CSARDHPSTEAFF. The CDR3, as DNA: TGCAGTGCTAGGGACCACCCGAGCACTGAAGCTTTCTTT.

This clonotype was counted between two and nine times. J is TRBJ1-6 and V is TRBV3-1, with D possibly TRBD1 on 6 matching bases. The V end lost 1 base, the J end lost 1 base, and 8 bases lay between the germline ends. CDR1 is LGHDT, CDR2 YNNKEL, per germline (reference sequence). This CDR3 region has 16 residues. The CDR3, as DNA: TGTGCCAGCAGCCAAGCTGGACAGTCCTATAATTCACCCCTCCACTTT. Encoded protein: CASSQAGQSYNSPLHF.

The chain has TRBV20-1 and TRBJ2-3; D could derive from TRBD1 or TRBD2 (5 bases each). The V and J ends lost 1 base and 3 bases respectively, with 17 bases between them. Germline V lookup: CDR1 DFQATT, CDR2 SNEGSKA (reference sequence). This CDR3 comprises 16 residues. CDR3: CSARGQAWGMTDTQYF. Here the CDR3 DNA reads TGCAGTGCTAGAGGCCAGGCCTGGGGGATGACAGATACGCAGTATTTT.

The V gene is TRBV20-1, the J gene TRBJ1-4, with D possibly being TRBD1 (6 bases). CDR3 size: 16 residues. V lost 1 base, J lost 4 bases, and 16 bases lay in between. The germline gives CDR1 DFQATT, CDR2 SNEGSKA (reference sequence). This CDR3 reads CSARGLRDMINEKLFF. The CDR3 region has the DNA TGCAGTGCTAGAGGGCTCCGGGACATGATTAATGAAAAACTGTTTTTT.

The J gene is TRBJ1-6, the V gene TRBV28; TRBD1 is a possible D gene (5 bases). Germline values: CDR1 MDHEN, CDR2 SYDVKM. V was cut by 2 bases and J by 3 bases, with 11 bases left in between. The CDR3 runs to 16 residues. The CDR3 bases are TGTGCCAGCAGTTTAGGAAGGGGACTCTATAATTCACCCCTCCACTTT. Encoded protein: CASSLGRGLYNSPLHF.

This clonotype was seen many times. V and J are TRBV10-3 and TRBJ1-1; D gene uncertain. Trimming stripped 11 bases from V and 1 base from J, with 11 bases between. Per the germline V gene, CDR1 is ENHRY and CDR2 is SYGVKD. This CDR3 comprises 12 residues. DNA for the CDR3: TGTGCCTCCGGACGGGAGAACACTGAAGCTTTCTTT. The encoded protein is CASGRENTEAFF.